This T cell receptor beta chain was recovered during a study of blood T cell repertoires in COVID-19. Study overall: Both acute and convalescent COVID-19 samples were obtained from the United States, Italy and Spain. The analysed material was cDNA or gDNA that came from T cells, B-cell-depleted T cells, or PBMCs.

The authors' processing: Reference gene primer amplification gave nucleated cell count estimates. This table comes from immunoSEQ multiplex PCR, and its TCRdb copy is limited to in-frame clones, with some not included. For V, J and clone size, that table is used; D and trimming come from the DNA. The repertoire includes some 100,000 clones, over 60% of them detected once, and less than 7.5% sits in the top ten. The CDR3 length is 14 residues. Deletions cut 0 bases from V and 7 bases from J, with 10 bases between. Germline lookup yields CDR1 MNHEY and CDR2 SVGAGI. This TCR came from a man in his 70s with acute or convalescent COVID-19. Sequencing was done on a sample of peripheral blood. The chain links TRBV6-5 to TRBJ1-5; D possibly corresponds to TRBD1 (5 bases). Written as DNA, the CDR3 is TGTGCCAGCAGTTACTCGGCGGAGGGGCAGCCCCAGCATTTT. Translated, it gives CASSYSAEGQPQHF.